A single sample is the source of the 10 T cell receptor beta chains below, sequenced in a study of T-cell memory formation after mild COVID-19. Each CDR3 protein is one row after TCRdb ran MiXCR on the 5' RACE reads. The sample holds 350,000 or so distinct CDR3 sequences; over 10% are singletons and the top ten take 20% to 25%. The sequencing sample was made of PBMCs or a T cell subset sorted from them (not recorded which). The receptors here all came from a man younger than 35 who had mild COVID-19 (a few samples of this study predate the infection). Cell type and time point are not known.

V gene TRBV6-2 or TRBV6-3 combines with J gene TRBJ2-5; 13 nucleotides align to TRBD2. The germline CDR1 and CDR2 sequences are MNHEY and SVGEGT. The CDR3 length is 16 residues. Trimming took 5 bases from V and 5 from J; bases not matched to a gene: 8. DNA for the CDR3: TGTGCCAGCAGTCCCGGGACTAGCGGGGTTGGGGAGACCCAGTACTTC. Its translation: CASSPGTSGVGETQYF.

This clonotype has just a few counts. This CDR3 reads CASSLIRSPPQSCTDTQYF. The CDR3 DNA is TGTGCCAGCAGCTTAATACGGTCTCCCCCCCAGAGCTGCACAGATACGCAGTATTTT. The J gene is TRBJ2-3, the V gene TRBV7-3, with no clear D. The CDR3 has 19 amino acids. Per the germline V gene, CDR1 is SGHTA and CDR2 is FQGTGA. Deletions cut 1 base from V and 1 base from J, with 21 bases between.

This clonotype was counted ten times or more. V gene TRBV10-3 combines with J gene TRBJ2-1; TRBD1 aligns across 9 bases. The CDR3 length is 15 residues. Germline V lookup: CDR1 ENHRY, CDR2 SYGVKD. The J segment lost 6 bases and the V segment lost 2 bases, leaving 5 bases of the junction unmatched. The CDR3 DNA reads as TGTGCCATCAGTGAGGCGGGGACAGGGATCAATGAGCAGTTCTTC. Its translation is CAISEAGTGINEQFF.

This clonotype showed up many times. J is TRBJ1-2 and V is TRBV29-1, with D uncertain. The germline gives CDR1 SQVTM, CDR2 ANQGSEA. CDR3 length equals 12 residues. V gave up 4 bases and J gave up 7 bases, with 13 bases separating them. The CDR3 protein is CSVVRTAGGYTF. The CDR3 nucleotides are TGCAGCGTTGTACGGACGGCCGGTGGCTACACCTTC.

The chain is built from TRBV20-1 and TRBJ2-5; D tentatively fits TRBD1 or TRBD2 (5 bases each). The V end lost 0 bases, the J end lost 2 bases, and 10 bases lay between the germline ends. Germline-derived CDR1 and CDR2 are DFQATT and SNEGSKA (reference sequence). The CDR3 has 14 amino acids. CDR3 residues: CSARDRGRQETQYF. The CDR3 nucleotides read TGCAGTGCTAGAGATCGGGGCAGGCAAGAGACCCAGTACTTC.

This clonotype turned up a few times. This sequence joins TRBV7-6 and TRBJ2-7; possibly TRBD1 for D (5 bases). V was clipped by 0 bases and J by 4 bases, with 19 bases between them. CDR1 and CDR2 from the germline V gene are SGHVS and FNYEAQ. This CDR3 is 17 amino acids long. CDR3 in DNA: TGTGCCAGCAGCTTAGCCCTCAGGGTTCATCGTTCTTACGAGCAGTACTTC. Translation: CASSLALRVHRSYEQYF.

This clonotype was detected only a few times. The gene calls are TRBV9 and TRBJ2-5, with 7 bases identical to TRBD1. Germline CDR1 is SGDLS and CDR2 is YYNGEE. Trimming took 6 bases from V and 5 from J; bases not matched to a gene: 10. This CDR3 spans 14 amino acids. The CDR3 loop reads CASNRQGSVETQYF. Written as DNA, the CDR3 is TGTGCCAGCAACCGACAGGGTTCCGTCGAGACCCAGTACTTC. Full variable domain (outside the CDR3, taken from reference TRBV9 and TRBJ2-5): DSGVTQTPKHLITATGQRVTLRCSPRSGDLSVYWYQQSLDQGLQFLIQYYNGEERAKGNILERFSAQQFPDLHSELNLSSLELGDSALYFCASNRQGSVETQYFGPGTRLLVL.

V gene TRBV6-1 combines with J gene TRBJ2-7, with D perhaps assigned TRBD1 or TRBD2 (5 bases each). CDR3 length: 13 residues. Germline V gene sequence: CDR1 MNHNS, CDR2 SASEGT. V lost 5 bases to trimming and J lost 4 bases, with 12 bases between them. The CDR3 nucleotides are TGTGCCAGCAGTCCGGTGGGGGATTACGAGCAGTACGTC. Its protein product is CASSPVGDYEQYV.

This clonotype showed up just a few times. CDR3 in DNA: TGTGCCAGCAGCTTACTTGAGTCGCGAGAGACCCAGTACTTC. Residues: CASSLLESRETQYF. The chain joins TRBV7-9 to TRBJ2-5; D gene uncertain. The V end was cut by 2 bases, the J end by 4 bases, with 11 bases between. CDR1 is SEHNR, CDR2 FQNEAQ, per germline (reference sequence). This CDR3 has 14 residues.

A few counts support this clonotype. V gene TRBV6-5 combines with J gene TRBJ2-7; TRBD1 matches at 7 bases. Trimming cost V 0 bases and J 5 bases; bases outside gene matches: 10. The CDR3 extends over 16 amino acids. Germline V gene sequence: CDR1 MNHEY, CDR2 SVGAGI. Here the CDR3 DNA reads TGTGCCAGCAGTTACTCGTCGGTACAGGGGTTCCACGAGCAGTACGTC. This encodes CASSYSSVQGFHEQYV.